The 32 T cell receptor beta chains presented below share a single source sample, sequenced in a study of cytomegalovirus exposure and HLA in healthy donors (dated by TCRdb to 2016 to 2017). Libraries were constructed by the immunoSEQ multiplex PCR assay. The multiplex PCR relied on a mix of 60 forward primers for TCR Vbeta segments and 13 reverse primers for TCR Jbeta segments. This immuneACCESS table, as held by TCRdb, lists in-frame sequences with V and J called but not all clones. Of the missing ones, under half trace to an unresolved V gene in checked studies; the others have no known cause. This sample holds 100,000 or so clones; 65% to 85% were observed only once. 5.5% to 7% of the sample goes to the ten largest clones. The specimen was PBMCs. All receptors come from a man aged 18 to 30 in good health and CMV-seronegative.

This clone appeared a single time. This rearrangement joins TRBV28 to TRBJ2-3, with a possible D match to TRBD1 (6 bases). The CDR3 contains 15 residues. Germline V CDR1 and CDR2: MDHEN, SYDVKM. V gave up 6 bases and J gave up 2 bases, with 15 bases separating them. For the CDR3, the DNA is TGTGCCAGCAGCGGACAGCGCCATACCACAGATACGCAGTATTTT. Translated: CASSGQRHTTDTQYF.

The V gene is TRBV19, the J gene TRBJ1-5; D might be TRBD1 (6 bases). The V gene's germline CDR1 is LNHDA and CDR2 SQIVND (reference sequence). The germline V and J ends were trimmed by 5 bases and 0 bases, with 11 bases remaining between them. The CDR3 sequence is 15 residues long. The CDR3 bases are TGTGCCAGTAGTGGAACAGGGAATAGCAATCAGCCCCAGCATTTT. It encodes CASSGTGNSNQPQHF. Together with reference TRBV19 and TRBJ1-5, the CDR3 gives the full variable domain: DGGITQSPKYLFRKEGQNVTLSCEQNLNHDAMYWYRQDPGQGLRLIYYSQIVNDFQKGDIAEGYSVSREKKESFPLTVTSAQKNPTAFYLCASSGTGNSNQPQHFGDGTRLSIL.

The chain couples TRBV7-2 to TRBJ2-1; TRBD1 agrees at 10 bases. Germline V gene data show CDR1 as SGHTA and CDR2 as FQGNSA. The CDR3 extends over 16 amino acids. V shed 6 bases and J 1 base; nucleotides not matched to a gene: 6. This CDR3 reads CASRLRQGASYNEQFF. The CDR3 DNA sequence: TGTGCCAGCAGACTCAGACAGGGGGCATCCTACAATGAGCAGTTCTTC.

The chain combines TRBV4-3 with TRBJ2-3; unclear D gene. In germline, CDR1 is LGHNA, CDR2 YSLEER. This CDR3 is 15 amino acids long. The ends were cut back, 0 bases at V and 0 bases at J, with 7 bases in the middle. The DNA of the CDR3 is TGCGCCAGCAGCCAAGAGGCCCGAAGCACAGATACGCAGTATTTT. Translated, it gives CASSQEARSTDTQYF.

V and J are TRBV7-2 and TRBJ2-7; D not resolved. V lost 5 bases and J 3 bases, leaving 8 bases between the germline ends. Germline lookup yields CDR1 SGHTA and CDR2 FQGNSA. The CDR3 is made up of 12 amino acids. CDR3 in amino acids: CASSATSYEQYF. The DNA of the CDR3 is TGTGCCAGCAGCGCCACGAGCTACGAGCAGTACTTC.

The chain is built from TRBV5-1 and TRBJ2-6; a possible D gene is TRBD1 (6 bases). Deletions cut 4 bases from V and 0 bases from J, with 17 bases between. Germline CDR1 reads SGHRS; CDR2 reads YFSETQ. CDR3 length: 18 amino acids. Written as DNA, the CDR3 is TGCGCCAGCAGCGGCGGACAGCTCACCTACTCTGGGGCCAACGTCCTGACTTTC. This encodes CASSGGQLTYSGANVLTF.

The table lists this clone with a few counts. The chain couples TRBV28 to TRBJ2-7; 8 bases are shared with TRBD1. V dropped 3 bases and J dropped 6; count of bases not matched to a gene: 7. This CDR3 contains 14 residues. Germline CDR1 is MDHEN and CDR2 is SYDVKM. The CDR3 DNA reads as TGTGCCAGCAGTTTCCCGGACAGGGTCTCCGAGCAGTACTTC. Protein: CASSFPDRVSEQYF.

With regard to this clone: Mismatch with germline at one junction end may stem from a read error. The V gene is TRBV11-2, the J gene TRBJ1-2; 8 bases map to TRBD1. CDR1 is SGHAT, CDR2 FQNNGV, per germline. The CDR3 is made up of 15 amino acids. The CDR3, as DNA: TGTGCCAGCAGCTCCCGGACAGGGTTTAACTTTGGCTACACCTTC. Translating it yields CASSSRTGFNFGYTF.

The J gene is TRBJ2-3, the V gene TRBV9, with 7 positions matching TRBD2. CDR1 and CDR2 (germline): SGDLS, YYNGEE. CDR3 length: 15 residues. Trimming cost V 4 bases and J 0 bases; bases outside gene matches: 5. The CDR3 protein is CASSPGLRSTDTQYF. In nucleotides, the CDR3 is TGTGCCAGCAGCCCGGGACTACGAAGCACAGATACGCAGTATTTT.

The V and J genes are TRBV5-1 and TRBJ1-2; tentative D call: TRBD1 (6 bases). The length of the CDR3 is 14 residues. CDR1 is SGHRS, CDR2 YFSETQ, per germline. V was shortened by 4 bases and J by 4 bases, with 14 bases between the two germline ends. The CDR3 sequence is CASSLPQGAYGYTF. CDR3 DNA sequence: TGCGCCAGCAGCCTTCCACAGGGCGCCTATGGCTACACCTTC.

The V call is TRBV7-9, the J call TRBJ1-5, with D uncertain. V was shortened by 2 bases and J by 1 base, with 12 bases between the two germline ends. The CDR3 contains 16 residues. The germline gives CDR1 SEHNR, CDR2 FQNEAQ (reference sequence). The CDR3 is CASSLLGPGSNQPQHF. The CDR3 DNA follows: TGTGCCAGCAGCTTATTAGGGCCGGGGAGCAATCAGCCCCAGCATTTT. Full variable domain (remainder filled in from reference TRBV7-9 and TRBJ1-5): DTGVSQNPRHKITKRGQNVTFRCDPISEHNRLYWYRQTLGQGPEFLTYFQNEAQLEKSRLLSDRFSAERPKGSFSTLEIQRTEQGDSAMYLCASSLLGPGSNQPQHFGDGTRLSIL.

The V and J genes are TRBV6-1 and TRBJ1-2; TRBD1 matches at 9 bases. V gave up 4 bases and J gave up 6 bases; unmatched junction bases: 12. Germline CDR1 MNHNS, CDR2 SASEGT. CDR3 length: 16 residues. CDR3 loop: CASSGKAPGQGDGYTF. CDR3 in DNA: TGTGCCAGCAGTGGCAAAGCCCCGGGACAGGGTGATGGCTACACCTTC.

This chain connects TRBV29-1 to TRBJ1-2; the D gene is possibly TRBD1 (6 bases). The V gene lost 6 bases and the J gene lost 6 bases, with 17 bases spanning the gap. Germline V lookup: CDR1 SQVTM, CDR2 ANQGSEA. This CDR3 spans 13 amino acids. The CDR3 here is CSVESQGRNGYTF. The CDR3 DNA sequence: TGCAGCGTCGAATCACAGGGTAGGAATGGCTACACCTTC.

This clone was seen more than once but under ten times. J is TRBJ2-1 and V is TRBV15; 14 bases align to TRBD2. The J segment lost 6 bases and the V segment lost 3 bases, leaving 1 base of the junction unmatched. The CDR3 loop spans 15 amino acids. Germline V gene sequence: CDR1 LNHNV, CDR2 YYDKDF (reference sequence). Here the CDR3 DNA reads TGTGCCACCAGCAGTGGGACTAGCGGGAGCAATGAGCAGTTCTTC. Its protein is CATSSGTSGSNEQFF.

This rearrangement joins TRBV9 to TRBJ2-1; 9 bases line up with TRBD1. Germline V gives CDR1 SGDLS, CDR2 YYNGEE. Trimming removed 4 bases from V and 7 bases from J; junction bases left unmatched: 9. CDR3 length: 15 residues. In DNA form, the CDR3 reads TGTGCCAGCAGCTCGAGGGGGGACAGGGAAAATGAGCAGTTCTTC. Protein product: CASSSRGDRENEQFF.

The CDR3 region is CASSQDTAGGTDTQYF. For the CDR3, the DNA is TGCGCCAGCAGCCAAGATACGGCGGGGGGCACAGATACGCAGTATTTT. The chain links TRBV4-1 to TRBJ2-3; TRBD2 aligns across 7 bases. Germline V gene data show CDR1 as MGHRA and CDR2 as YSYEKL. The ends lost 0 bases at V and 1 base at J; junction bases unmatched: 4. The CDR3 totals 16 residues.

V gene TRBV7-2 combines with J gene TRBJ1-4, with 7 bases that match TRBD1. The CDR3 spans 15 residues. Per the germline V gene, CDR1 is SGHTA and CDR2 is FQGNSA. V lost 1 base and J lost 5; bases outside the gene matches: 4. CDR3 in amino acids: CASSLDSQGNEKLFF. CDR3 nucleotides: TGTGCCAGCAGCTTAGACTCACAGGGGAATGAAAAACTGTTTTTT.

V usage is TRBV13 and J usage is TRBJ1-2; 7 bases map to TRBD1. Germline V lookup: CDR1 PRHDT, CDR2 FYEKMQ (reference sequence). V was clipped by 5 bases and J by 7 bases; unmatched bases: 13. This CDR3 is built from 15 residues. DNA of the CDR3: TGTGCCAGCAGCCCTTCGTTTGACAGGGCGAGTGGCTACACCTTC. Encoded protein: CASSPSFDRASGYTF.

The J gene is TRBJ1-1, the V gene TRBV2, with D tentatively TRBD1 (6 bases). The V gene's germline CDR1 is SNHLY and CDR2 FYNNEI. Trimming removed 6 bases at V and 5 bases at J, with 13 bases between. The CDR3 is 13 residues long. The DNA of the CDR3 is TGTGCCAGCAGGGCACAGGGTGGGACTGAAGCTTTCTTT. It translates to CASRAQGGTEAFF.

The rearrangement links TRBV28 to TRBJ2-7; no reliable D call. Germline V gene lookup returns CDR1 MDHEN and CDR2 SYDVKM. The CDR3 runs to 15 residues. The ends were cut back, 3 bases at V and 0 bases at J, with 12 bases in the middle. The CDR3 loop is CASSFSSSSSYEQYF. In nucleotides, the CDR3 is TGTGCCAGCAGTTTTTCATCGTCGAGCTCCTACGAGCAGTACTTC.

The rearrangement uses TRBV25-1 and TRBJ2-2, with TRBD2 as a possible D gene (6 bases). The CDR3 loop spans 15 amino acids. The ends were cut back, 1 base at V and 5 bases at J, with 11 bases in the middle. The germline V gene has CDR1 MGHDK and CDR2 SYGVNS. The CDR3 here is CASSEFGGDTGELFF. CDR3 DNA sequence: TGTGCCAGCAGTGAATTCGGAGGGGATACCGGGGAGCTGTTTTTT.

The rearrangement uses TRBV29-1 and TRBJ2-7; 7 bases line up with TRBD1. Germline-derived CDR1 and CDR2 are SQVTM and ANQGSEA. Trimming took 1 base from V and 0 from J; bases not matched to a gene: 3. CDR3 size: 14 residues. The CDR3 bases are TGCAGCGTTGAAGGGGGACAGTCCTCCTACGAGCAGTACTTC. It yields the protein CSVEGGQSSYEQYF.

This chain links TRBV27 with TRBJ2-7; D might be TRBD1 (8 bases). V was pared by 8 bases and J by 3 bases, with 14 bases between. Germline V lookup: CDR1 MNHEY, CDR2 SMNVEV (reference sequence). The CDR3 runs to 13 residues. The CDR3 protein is CASRGDRLYEQYF. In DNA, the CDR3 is TGTGCCAGCCGGGGGGACAGGCTCTACGAGCAGTACTTC.

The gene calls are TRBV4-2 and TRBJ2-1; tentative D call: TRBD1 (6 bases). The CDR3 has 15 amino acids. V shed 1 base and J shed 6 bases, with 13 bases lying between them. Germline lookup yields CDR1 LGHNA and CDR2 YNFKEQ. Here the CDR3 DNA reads TGTGCCAGCAGCCAAGGGGGGCAGGGGCCCAATGAGCAGTTCTTC. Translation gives CASSQGGQGPNEQFF.

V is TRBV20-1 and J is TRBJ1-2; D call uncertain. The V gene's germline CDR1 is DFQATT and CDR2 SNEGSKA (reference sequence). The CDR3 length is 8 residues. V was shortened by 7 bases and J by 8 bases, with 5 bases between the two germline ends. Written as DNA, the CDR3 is TGCAGTGACAACGGCTACACCTTC. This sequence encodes CSDNGYTF.

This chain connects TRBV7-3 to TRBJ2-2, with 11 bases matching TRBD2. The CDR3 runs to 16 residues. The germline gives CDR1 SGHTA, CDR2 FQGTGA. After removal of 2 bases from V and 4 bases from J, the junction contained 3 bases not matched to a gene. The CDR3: CASSLSSGRPTGELFF. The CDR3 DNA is TGTGCCAGCAGCTTATCTAGCGGGAGGCCCACCGGGGAGCTGTTTTTT.

The CDR3 DNA follows: TGTGCCAGCAGCTTAGCCAGCGGGAGAACCCACGAGCAGTACTTC. Translated, it gives CASSLASGRTHEQYF. The chain carries TRBV11-1 and TRBJ2-7; TRBD2 agrees at 8 bases. Losses at the gene ends were 0 bases for V and 5 bases for J; bases not matched to a gene: 6. The CDR3 is 15 amino acids. CDR1 and CDR2 from the germline V gene are SGHAT and FQDESV (reference sequence).

The CDR3 protein is CATSTSRGYNEQFF. CDR3 nucleotides: TGTGCCACCAGCACGAGTCGGGGATACAATGAGCAGTTCTTC. The genes are TRBV15 and TRBJ2-1; perhaps TRBD2 as D (5 bases). Per the germline V gene, CDR1 is LNHNV and CDR2 is YYDKDF (reference sequence). V lost 4 bases and J lost 4, with 11 bases in between. The CDR3 contains 14 residues.

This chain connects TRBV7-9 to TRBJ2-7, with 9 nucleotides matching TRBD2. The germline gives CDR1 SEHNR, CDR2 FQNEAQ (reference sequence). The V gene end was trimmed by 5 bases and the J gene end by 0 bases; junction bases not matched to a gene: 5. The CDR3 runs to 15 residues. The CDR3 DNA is TGTGCCAGCAGCGCGGGACTAGCTGGCTCCTACGAGCAGTACTTC. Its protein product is CASSAGLAGSYEQYF.

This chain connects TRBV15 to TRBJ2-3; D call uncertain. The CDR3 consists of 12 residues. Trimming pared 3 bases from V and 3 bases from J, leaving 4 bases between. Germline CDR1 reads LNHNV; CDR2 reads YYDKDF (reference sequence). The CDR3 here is CATSSLTDTQYF. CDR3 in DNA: TGTGCCACCAGCAGCTTGACAGATACGCAGTATTTT.

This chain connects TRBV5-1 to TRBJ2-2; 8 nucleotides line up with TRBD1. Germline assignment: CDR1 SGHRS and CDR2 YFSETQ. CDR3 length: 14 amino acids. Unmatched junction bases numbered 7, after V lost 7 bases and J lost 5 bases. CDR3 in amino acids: CASARDRSTGELFF. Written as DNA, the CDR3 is TGCGCCAGCGCACGGGACAGGTCAACCGGGGAGCTGTTTTTT.

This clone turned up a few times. The CDR3 DNA reads as TGTGCCAGCAGTGCCCCAGGTCGGGGGGACGAGCAGTACTTC. It translates to CASSAPGRGDEQYF. The rearrangement uses TRBV6-5 and TRBJ2-7, with 7 positions matching TRBD2. Germline assignment: CDR1 MNHEY and CDR2 SVGAGI. CDR3 length: 14 residues. Unmatched junction bases numbered 9, after V lost 5 bases and J lost 5 bases.